A selection of T cell receptor beta chains follows, all from one sample in a study of blood T cell repertoires in COVID-19. The protocol was immunoSEQ multiplex PCR, while the TCRdb copy is restricted to in-frame clones and leaves out a portion. The table has 80,000 to 95,000 clones, about 82% seen once. Specimen: peripheral blood. The receptors come from an elderly woman in a cohort sampled during active or convalescent COVID-19. The CDR3 runs from the conserved cysteine through the conserved F or W. Each record gives: clone size, J gene, V gene, D gene, CDR3 DNA, CDR3 protein. D genes are given only for firm matches. Clone size is shown for a subset of rows, as once, few, many or a class of expanded clone.

>NA|TRBJ1-1|TRBV2|TRBD1
TGTGCCAGCAGGGGTGGTGGTAGGGGGCCCGGCACTGAAGCTTTCTTT
CASRGGGRGPGTEAFF
>NA|TRBJ2-2|TRBV7-3|TRBD1
TGTGCCAGCAGCTTAGACAGGGGCACCGGGGAGCTGTTTTTT
CASSLDRGTGELFF
>NA|TRBJ1-3|TRBV11-3|NA
TGTGCCAGCAGCTCTTGGGCCCCCTCTGGAAACACCATATATTTT
CASSSWAPSGNTIYF
>NA|TRBJ1-3|TRBV7-9|NA
TGTGCCAGCAGTCGGACTGTTTCTGGAAACACCATATATTTT
CASSRTVSGNTIYF
>NA|TRBJ1-2|TRBV27|TRBD1
TGTGCCAGCAGTCCAGGACAGGGGATTGGCTACACCTTC
CASSPGQGIGYTF
>NA|TRBJ2-3|TRBV29-1|TRBD1
TGCAGCGCCGGGACAGGGAACACAGATACGCAGTATTTT
CSAGTGNTDTQYF
>NA|TRBJ2-1|TRBV24-1|TRBD2
TGTGCCACCAGTGCACTAGCGGGGAACCTCAATGAGCAGTTCTTC
CATSALAGNLNEQFF
>once|TRBJ2-1|TRBV15|NA
TGTGCCACCAGCATACTAGCCGTAATGGGCAATGAGCAGTTCTTC
CATSILAVMGNEQFF
>NA|TRBJ1-4|TRBV7-9|NA
TGTGCCAGCAGCTTAGGACAGGCTAATGAAAAACTGTTTTTT
CASSLGQANEKLFF
>NA|TRBJ2-1|TRBV7-3|TRBD2
TGTGCCAGCAGCCCGGGACTAGCGGGCCTCAATGAGCAGTTCTTC
CASSPGLAGLNEQFF
>NA|TRBJ2-2|TRBV27|TRBD2
TGTGCCAGCAGTTTATCCTCCGGCGGGAGTTTCACCGGGGAGCTGTTTTTT
CASSLSSGGSFTGELFF
>once|TRBJ1-6|TRBV10-3|NA
TGTGCCATCAGTGAACAGGATAATTCACCCCTCCACTTT
CAISEQDNSPLHF
>NA|TRBJ1-2|TRBV5-1|NA
TGCGCCAGCAGCCCTGGACAGATAGAAGAGGACGGCTACACCTTC
CASSPGQIEEDGYTF
>NA|TRBJ1-4|TRBV15|NA
TGTGCCACCAGCAGAGGGAGGGTAGAAAAACTGTTTTTT
CATSRGRVEKLFF
>NA|TRBJ2-5|TRBV11-3|NA
TGTGCCAGCAGCAACAGGGAAGGGACCCAGTACTTC
CASSNREGTQYF
>NA|TRBJ1-5|TRBV7-9|NA
TGTGCCAGCAGCTTAGAAGGGGCAGGCTATCAGCCCCAGCATTTT
CASSLEGAGYQPQHF
>NA|TRBJ2-4|TRBV9|NA
TGTGCCAGCAGCGTGAGTAGCGCCCCGTTAAACATTCAGTACTTC
CASSVSSAPLNIQYF
>NA|TRBJ2-5|TRBV18|TRBD1
TGTGCCAGCTCAGTAGGGGGCAAAGAGACCCAGTACTTC
CASSVGGKETQYF
>NA|TRBJ1-4|TRBV7-9|NA
TGTGCCAGCAGCCAGGTCCGTAATGAAAAACTGTTTTTT
CASSQVRNEKLFF
>NA|TRBJ2-6|TRBV7-2|NA
TGTGCCAGCAGCTTAAACCCCGAGGGGGCTGGGGCCAACGTCCTGACTTTC
CASSLNPEGAGANVLTF
>NA|TRBJ1-2|TRBV29-1|NA
TGCAGCGTTGATGGGCAGGGCTATAACTATGGCTACACCTTC
CSVDGQGYNYGYTF
>NA|TRBJ1-2|TRBV4-1|TRBD1
TGCGCCAGCAGCCCAGATATGACAGGGGGGGACTATGGCTACACCTTC
CASSPDMTGGDYGYTF
>NA|TRBJ2-3|TRBV18|NA
TGTGCCAGCTCAACTACTAGCACAGATACGCAGTATTTT
CASSTTSTDTQYF
>NA|TRBJ2-1|TRBV5-1|TRBD1
TGCGCCAGCAGCTTGCCGACAGGGGACTACAATGAGCAGTTCTTC
CASSLPTGDYNEQFF
>NA|TRBJ1-2|TRBV19|NA
TGTGCCAGTAGTACACTCCTGGGGGGATTTGGCTACACCTTC
CASSTLLGGFGYTF
>NA|TRBJ2-5|TRBV3-1/TRBV3-2|NA
TGTGCCAGCACCCCCCGAGGACAAGAGACCCAGTACTTC
CASTPRGQETQYF
>NA|TRBJ2-1|TRBV5-1|TRBD2
TGCGCCAGCAGCTTAGGTAGCGGGAGGTACAATGAGCAGTTCTTC
CASSLGSGRYNEQFF
>many|TRBJ1-5|TRBV19|TRBD1
TGTGCCAGTAGTATCGGACAGGGGTTTGTCGGTAGTCAGCCCCAGCATTTT
CASSIGQGFVGSQPQHF
>NA|TRBJ1-3|TRBV5-4|NA
TGTGCCAGCAGCTTGGGACCACAGGGTAACTCTGGAAACACCATATATTTT
CASSLGPQGNSGNTIYF
>few|TRBJ2-2|TRBV10-3|NA
TGTGCCGTCCAGGGGAGCTCGAACACCGGGGAGCTGTTTTTT
CAVQGSSNTGELFF
>NA|TRBJ1-2|TRBV7-9|NA
TGTGCCAGCACCACTAGCGGCAGAGCTAACTATGGCTACACCTTC
CASTTSGRANYGYTF
>NA|TRBJ1-6|TRBV27|TRBD1
TGTGCCAGCAGTCAAGGGACAGGGGTTAATTCACCCCTCCACTTT
CASSQGTGVNSPLHF
>NA|TRBJ2-1|TRBV30|NA
TGTGCCTGGAGTGTAATAGCGAGTTCGAATGAGCAGTTCTTC
CAWSVIASSNEQFF
>NA|TRBJ2-5|TRBV11-3|TRBD1
TGTGCCAGCGGCCCACGGTTGGGACAGGGGGCAGGGGAGACCCAGTACTTC
CASGPRLGQGAGETQYF
>NA|TRBJ1-5|TRBV5-6|NA
TGTGCCAGCAGCGCGGCGGGGGCTGGGAATCAGCCCCAGCATTTT
CASSAAGAGNQPQHF
>NA|TRBJ2-2|TRBV7-6|TRBD1
TGTGCCAGCAGCCCTTATGACAGGGGAACCACCGGGGAGCTGTTTTTT
CASSPYDRGTTGELFF
>few|TRBJ2-1|TRBV27|NA
TGTGCCAGCAGTTCCTACGACTTACGCTCCTACAATGAGCAGTTCTTC
CASSSYDLRSYNEQFF
>NA|TRBJ2-3|TRBV6-2/TRBV6-3|TRBD2
TGTGCCAGCAGCCCCCGGACTAGCGGCACAGATACGCAGTATTTT
CASSPRTSGTDTQYF
>NA|TRBJ1-2|TRBV10-3|NA
TGTGCCATCAGTCTGGACAGAAATACTAACTATGGCTACACCTTC
CAISLDRNTNYGYTF
>NA|TRBJ2-1|TRBV7-2|NA
TGTGCCAGCAGCTTAGCGTACAGGGTCTACAATGAGCAGTTCTTC
CASSLAYRVYNEQFF
>NA|TRBJ2-1|TRBV19|TRBD2
TGTGCCAGTAAAGGAGGCGGGAGTAGGTACAATGAGCAGTTCTTC
CASKGGGSRYNEQFF
>NA|TRBJ1-3|TRBV5-1|NA
TGCGCCAGCAGCTTGGATGCCGTCGGGTCTGGAAACACCATATATTTT
CASSLDAVGSGNTIYF
>NA|TRBJ2-7|TRBV5-4|NA
TGTGCCAGCAGCTCCGGACAGTTCTACGAGCAGTACTTC
CASSSGQFYEQYF